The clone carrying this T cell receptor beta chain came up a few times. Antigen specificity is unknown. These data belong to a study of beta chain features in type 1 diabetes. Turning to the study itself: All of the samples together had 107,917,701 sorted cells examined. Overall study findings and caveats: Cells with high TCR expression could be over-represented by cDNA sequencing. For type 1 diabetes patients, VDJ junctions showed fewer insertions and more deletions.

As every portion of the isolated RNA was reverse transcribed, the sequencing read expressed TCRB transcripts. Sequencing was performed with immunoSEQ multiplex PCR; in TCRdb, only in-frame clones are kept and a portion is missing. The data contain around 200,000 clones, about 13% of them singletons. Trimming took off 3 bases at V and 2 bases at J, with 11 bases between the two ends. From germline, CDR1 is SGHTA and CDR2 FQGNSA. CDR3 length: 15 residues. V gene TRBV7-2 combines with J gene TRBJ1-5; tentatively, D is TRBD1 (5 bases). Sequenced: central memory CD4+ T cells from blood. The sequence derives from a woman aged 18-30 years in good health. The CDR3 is CASSFREERNQPQHF. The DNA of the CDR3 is TGTGCCAGCAGCTTCAGGGAGGAGCGCAATCAGCCCCAGCATTTT.